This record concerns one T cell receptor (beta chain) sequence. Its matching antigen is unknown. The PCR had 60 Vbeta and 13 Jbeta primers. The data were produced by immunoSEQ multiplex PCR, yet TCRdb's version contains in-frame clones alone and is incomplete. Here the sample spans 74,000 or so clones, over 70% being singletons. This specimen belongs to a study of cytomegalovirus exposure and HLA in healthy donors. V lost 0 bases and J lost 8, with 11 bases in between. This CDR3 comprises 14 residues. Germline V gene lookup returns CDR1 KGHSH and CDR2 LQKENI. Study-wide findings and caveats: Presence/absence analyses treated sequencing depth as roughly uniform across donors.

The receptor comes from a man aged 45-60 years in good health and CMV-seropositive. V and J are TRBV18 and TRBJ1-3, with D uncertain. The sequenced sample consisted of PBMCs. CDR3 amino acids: CASSPPDNGDTIYF. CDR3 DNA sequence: TGTGCCAGCTCACCACCCGATAACGGGGACACCATATATTTT. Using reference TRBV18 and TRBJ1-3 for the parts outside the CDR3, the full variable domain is NAGVMQNPRHLVRRRGQEARLRCSPMKGHSHVYWYRQLPEEGLKFMVYLQKENIIDESGMPKERFSAEFPKEGPSILRIQQVVRGDSAAYFCASSPPDNGDTIYFGEGSWLTVV.